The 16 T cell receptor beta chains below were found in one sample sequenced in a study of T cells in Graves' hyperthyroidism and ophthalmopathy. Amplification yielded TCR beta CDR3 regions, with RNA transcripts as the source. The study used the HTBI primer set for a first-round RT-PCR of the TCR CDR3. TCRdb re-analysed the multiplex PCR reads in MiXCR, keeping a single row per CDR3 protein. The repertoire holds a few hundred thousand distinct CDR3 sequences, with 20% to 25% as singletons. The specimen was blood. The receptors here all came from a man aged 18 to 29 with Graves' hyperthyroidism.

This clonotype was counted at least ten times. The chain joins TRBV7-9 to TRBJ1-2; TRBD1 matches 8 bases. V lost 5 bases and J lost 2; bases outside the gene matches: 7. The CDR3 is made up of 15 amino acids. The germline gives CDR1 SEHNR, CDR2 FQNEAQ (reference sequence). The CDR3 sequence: CASSRGTGMNYGYTF. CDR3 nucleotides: TGTGCCAGCAGCCGGGGGACAGGTATGAACTATGGCTACACCTTC.

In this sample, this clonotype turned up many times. CDR3 DNA: TGTGCCAGCAGTCAGGGTAGCAATCAGCCCCAGCATTTT. Encoded protein: CASSQGSNQPQHF. The chain recombines TRBV12-3 or TRBV12-4 with TRBJ1-5, with D tentatively TRBD1 (5 bases). V shed 5 bases and J shed 0 bases, with 5 bases lying between them. The CDR3 covers 13 residues.

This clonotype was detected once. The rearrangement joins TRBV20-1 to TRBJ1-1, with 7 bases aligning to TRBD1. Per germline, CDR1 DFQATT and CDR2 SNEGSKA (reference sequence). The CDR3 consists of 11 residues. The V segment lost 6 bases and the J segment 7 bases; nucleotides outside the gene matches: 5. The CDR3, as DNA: TGCAGTGCCCGCCGGGACAGTGAAGCTTTCTTT. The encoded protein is CSARRDSEAFF.

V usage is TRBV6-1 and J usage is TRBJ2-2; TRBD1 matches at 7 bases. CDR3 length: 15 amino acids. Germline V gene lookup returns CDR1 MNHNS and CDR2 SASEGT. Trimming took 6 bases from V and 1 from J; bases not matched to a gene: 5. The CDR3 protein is CASRRRGQNTGELFF. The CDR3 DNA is TGTGCCAGCAGAAGAAGGGGGCAGAACACCGGGGAGCTGTTTTTT.

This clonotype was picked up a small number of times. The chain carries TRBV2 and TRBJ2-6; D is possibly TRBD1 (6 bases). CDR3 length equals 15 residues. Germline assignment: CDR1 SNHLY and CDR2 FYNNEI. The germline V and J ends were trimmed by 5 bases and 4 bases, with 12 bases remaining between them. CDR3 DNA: TGTGCCAGCAGTTACAGGGAGTCAGGGGCCAACGTCCTGACTTTC. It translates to CASSYRESGANVLTF.

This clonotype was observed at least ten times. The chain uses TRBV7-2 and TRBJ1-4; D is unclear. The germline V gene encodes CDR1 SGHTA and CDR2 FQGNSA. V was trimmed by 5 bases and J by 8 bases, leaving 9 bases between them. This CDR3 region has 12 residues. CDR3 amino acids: CASSRVGEKLFF. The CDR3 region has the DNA TGTGCCAGCAGCCGGGTCGGGGAAAAACTGTTTTTT.

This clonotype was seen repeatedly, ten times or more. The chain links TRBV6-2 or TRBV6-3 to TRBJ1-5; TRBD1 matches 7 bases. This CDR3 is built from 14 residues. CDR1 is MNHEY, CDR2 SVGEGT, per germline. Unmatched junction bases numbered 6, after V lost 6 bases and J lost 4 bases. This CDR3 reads CASSLTGENQPQHF. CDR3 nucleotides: TGTGCCAGCAGCCTTACAGGGGAAAATCAGCCCCAGCATTTT.

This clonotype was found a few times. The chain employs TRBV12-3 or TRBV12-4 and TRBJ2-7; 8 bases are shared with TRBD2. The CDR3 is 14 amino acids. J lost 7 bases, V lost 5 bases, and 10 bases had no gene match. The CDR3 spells CASSPAPGGEEQYF. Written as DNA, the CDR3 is TGTGCCAGCAGTCCGGCCCCCGGGGGGGAAGAGCAGTACTTC.

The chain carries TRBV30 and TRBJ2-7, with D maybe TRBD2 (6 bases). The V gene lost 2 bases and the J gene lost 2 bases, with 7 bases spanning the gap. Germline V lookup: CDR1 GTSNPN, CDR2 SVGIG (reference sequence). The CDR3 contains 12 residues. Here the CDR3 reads CAWSWGAYEQYF. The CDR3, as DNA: TGTGCCTGGAGTTGGGGGGCCTACGAGCAGTACTTC. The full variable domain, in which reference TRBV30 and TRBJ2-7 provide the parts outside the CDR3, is SQTIHQWPATLVQPVGSPLSLECTVEGTSNPNLYWYRQAAGRGLQLLFYSVGIGQISSEVPQNLSASRPQDRQFILSSKKLLLSDSGFYLCAWSWGAYEQYFGPGTRLTVT.

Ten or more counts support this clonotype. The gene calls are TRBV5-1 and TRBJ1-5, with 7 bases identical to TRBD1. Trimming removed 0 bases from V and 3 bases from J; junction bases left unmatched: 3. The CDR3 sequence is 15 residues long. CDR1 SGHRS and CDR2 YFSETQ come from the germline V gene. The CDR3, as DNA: TGCGCCAGCAGCTTGGGAGGGACAGACAATCAGCCCCAGCATTTT. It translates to CASSLGGTDNQPQHF.

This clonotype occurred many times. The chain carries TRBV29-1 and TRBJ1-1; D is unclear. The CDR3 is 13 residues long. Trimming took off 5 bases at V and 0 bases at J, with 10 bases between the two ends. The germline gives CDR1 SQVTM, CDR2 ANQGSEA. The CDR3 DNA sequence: TGCAGCGTTCTCTCCACGTTGAACACTGAAGCTTTCTTT. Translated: CSVLSTLNTEAFF.

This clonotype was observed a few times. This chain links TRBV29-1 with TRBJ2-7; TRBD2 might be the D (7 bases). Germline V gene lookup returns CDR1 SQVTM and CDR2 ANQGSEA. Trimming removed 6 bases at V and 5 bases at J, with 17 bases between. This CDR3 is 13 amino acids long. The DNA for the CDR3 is TGCAGCGTCCATGGGGGGGGCGCGGACGAGCAGTACTTC. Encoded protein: CSVHGGGADEQYF.

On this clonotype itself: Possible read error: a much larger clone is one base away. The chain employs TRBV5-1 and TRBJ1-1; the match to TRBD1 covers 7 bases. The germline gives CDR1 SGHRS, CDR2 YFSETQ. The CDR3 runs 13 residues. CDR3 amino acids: CASSPDRITEACF. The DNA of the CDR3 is TGCGCCAGCAGCCCGGACAGGATCACTGAAGCTTGCTTT.

The CDR3, as DNA: TGTGCCACCAGCTCCCCGCTAGCGGGGGGCACCGGGGAGCTGTTTTTT. Amino acid sequence: CATSSPLAGGTGELFF. The rearrangement uses TRBV15 and TRBJ2-2; TRBD2 matches at 11 bases. CDR1 and CDR2 (germline): LNHNV, YYDKDF (reference sequence). Trimming cost V 5 bases and J 4 bases; bases outside gene matches: 6. The CDR3 has 16 amino acids.

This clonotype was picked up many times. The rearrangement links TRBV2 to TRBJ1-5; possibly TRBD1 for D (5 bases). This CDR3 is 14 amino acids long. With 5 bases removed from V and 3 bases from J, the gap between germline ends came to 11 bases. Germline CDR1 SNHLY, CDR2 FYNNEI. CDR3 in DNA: TGTGCCAGCAGTTGGGGGTCGGCCAATCAGCCCCAGCATTTT. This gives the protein CASSWGSANQPQHF.

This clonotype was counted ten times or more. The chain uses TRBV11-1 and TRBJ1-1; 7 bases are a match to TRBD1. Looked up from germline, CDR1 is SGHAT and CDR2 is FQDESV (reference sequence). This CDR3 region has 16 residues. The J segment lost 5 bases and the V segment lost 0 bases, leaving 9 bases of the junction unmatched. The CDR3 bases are TGTGCCAGCAGCTTAGCGCCTGGACAGGAGGTTACTGAAGCTTTCTTT. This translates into CASSLAPGQEVTEAFF.